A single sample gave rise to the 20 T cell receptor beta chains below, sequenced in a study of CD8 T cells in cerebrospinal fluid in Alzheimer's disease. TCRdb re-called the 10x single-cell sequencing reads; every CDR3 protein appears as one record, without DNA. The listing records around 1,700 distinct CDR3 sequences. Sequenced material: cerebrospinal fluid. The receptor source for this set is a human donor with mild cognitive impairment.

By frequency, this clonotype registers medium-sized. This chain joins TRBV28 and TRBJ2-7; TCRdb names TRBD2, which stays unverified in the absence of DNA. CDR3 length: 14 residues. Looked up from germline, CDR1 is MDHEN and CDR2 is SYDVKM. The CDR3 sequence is CASRKSSGRAEQYF.

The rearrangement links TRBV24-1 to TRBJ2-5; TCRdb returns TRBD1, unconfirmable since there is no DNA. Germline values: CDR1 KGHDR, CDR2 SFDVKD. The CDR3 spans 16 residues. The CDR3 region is CATSDSTGRLMETQYF.

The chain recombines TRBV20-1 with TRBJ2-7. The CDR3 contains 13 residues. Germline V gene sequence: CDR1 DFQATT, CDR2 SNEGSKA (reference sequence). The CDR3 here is CSARVHKTYEQYF.

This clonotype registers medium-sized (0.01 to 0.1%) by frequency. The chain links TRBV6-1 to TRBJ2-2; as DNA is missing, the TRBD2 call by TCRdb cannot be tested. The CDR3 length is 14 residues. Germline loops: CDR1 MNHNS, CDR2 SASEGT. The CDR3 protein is CASSEGREVGELFF.

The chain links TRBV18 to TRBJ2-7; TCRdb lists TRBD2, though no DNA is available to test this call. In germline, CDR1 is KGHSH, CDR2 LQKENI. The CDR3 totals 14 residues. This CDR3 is CASSPATRGGEQYF.

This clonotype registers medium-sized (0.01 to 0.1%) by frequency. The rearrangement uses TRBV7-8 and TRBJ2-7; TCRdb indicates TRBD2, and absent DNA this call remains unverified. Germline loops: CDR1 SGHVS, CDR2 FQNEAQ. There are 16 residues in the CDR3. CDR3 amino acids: CASTKSRGSNSYEQYF.

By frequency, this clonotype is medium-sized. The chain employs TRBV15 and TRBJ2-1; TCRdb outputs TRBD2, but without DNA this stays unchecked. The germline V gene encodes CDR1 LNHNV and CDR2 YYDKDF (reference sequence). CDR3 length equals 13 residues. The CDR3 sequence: CASGTSGYNEQFF.

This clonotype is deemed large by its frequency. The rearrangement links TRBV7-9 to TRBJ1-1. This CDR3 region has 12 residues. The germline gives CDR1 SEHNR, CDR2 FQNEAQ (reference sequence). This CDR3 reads CASSAQNTEAFF.

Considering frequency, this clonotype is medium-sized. This CDR3 is CASSLGLAGDNEQFF. The chain carries TRBV28 and TRBJ2-1; the TRBD2 assignment by TCRdb is unverifiable without DNA. CDR1 MDHEN and CDR2 SYDVKM come from the germline V gene. This CDR3 contains 15 residues.

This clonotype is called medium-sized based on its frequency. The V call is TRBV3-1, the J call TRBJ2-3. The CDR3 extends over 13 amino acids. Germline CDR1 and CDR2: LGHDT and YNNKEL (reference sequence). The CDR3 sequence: CASRTIDGHTQYF.

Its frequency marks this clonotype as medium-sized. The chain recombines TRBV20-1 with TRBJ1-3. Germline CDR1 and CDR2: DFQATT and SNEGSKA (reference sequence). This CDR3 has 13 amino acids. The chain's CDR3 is CSARDTVANTIYF.

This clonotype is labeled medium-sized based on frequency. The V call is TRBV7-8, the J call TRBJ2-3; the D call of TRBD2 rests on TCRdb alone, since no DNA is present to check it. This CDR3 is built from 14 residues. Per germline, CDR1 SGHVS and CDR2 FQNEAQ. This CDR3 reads CASSPPRDYPWQYF.

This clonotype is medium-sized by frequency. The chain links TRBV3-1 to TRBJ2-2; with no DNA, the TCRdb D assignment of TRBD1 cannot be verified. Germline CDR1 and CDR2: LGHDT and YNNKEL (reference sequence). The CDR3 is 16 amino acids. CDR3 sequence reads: CASTDSGQVNTGELFF.

The CDR3 reads CSASRGRVSSEQFF. The chain recombines TRBV20-1 with TRBJ2-1; the TCRdb D gene call, TRBD1, has no DNA to confirm it. Germline CDR1 reads DFQATT; CDR2 reads SNEGSKA (reference sequence). CDR3 length: 14 amino acids.

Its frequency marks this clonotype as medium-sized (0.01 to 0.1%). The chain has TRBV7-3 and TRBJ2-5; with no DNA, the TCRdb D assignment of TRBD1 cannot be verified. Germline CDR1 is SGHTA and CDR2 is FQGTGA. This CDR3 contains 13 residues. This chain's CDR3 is CASSLSGQETQYF.

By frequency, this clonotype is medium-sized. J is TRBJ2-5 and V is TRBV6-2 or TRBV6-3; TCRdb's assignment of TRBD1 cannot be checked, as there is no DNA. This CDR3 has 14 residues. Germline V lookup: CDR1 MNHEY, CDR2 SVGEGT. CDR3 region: CASSVQGAGETQYF.

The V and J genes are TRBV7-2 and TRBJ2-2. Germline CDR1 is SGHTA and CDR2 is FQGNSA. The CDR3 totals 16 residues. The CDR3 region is CASSLAHVSNTGELFF.

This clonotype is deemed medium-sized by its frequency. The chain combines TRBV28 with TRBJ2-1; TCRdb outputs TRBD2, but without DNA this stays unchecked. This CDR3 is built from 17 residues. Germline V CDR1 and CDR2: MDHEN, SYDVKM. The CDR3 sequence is CASSLSPGRLTYNEQFF.

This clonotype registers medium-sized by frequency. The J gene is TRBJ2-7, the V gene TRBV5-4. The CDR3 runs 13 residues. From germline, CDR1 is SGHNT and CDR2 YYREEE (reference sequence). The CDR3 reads CASSLPSSYEQYF.

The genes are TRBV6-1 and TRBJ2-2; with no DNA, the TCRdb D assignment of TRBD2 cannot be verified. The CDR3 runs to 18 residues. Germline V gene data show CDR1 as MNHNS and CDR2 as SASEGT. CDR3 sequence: CASSEALAGGANTGELFF.